This section outlines one T cell receptor (beta chain) sequence together with its context. The donors, aged roughly 6 to 95, were healthy Caucasians from Russia. They isolated at least 7 million PBMCs from each sample. Total RNA extraction produced at least 6 micrograms (per sample) for the study. These data are taken from a study of blood T cells in healthy people across ages. A second PCR of 7 to 11 cycles used a sample-barcoded 5' primer and a J-beta primer mix. Each single sample gave us at least 3 million CDR3-containing paired-end reads. One entry per CDR3 protein, called by TCRdb with MiXCR from the 5' RACE reads. The sample lists 950,000 to 1,200,000 distinct CDR3 sequences; 35% to 40% were seen once. Trimming cost V 7 bases and J 7 bases, with 16 bases left between them. CDR3 length: 14 residues. Germline V gives CDR1 SNHLY, CDR2 FYNNEI.

This chain links TRBV2 with TRBJ2-2, with a possible D match to TRBD2 (6 bases). The origin of this receptor is a man between 18 and 35 years old in good health. The sequenced sample consisted of blood. The CDR3 DNA reads TGTGCCAGCATATTAGGGCAGGGAGGCGGGGAGCTGTTTTTT. The encoded protein is CASILGQGGGELFF. The full variable domain, in which reference TRBV2 and TRBJ2-2 provide the parts outside the CDR3, is EPEVTQTPSHQVTQMGQEVILRCVPISNHLYFYWYRQILGQKVEFLVSFYNNEISEKSEIFDDQFSVERPDGSNFTLKIRSTKLEDSAMYFCASILGQGGGELFFGEGSRLTVL.